Below, 3 T cell receptor beta chains from the same sample are listed, as sequenced in a study of T-cell reconstitution after alpha-beta-depleted transplantation in children. Unique molecular identifiers were built into the TCRbeta library. Using its own MiXCR run on the PCR reads, TCRdb lists one record per CDR3 protein. This repertoire shows fewer than 1 million distinct CDR3 sequences, roughly 15% found once; its top ten account for approximately 5%. Sequencing was performed on PBMCs, mostly from graft donor cells, taken 360 days after TCRalphabeta/CD19-depleted stem cell transplant. The receptors derive from a male patient between 10 and 17 years old who had a stem cell transplant for acute lymphoblastic leukemia, so the T cells may come from the graft donor.

This clonotype was detected many times. The chain carries TRBV5-1 and TRBJ2-1; maybe TRBD2 (5 bases). Germline loops: CDR1 SGHRS, CDR2 YFSETQ. This CDR3 is built from 17 residues. Trimming pared 4 bases from V and 3 bases from J, leaving 20 bases between. The DNA for the CDR3 is TGCGCCAGCAGCGAGGGCACCTCCGGGGAATACTACAATGAGCAGTTCTTC. Its protein product is CASSEGTSGEYYNEQFF.

This chain links TRBV29-1 with TRBJ2-5; D is ambiguous. Germline V lookup: CDR1 SQVTM, CDR2 ANQGSEA. The CDR3 is 13 residues long. Trimming shortened V by 8 bases and J by 1 base, and 14 bases separated the two germline ends. In DNA form, the CDR3 reads TGCAGCTCCGGACCCGTCACCCAAGAGACCCAGTACTTC. Encoded protein: CSSGPVTQETQYF.

This clonotype was picked up a small number of times. Germline and junction disagree at one end, which may indicate a read error. The rearrangement uses TRBV20-1 and TRBJ2-7; D might be TRBD1 (6 bases). Germline CDR1 is DFQATT and CDR2 is SNEGSKA (reference sequence). The CDR3 is made up of 16 amino acids. In nucleotides, the CDR3 is TGCAGTGCTGGAGACCAGGACAGCCTCAGCTCCTACGAGCAGTACTTC. Protein: CSAGDQDSLSSYEQYF.